This T cell receptor beta chain stems from a study of T cells in localized non-small cell lung cancer. Study-level findings and limits: Median about 56 top-100 tumor clones were shared with paired adjacent lung. Because only a single region of the tumor was sequenced, heterogeneity remains possible. It was uninvolved adjacent lung that showed the highest T cell clonality, exceeding tumor. There was an association of higher blood T cell density with longer overall survival.

The V gene lost 2 bases and the J gene lost 4 bases, with 16 bases spanning the gap. Germline-derived CDR1 and CDR2 are GTSNPN and SVGIG (reference sequence). The CDR3 extends over 15 amino acids. TCRdb keeps only in-frame clones here, not all; method: immunoSEQ multiplex PCR. The data contain 20,000 to 25,000 clones, under 90% of them singletons. As for this clone: The antigen is not known.

The clonotype comes from a woman aged 40-75 years with stage II squamous cell lung carcinoma. The chain employs TRBV30 and TRBJ2-3, with D possibly being TRBD2 (6 bases). Sequencing was performed on PBMCs, taken before any cancer treatment. CDR3 nucleotides: TGTGCCTGGAGTTATGTGGAGGGAAGGGCAGATACGCAGTATTTT. Residues: CAWSYVEGRADTQYF.